This T cell receptor beta chain was identified in a study of blood T cell repertoires in COVID-19. The overall study: PBMCs, B-cell-depleted T cells, or T cells were the source of the cDNA or gDNA that made up the material.

In terms of age and location, participants ranged from roughly 18 to 95 years and lived in about 25 US areas. Clinical histories supplied by participants themselves formed the basis of cohort assignment. What the recovered Cohort 3 donors had was two negative PCRs, clearance, or symptom resolution. TCRdb's table, derived via immunoSEQ multiplex PCR, lists solely in-frame clones and lacks some. The sample carries a few hundred thousand clones, around 87% recorded once. V lost 5 bases, J lost 5 bases, and 6 bases stayed unmatched. CDR3 length: 14 amino acids. CDR1 LNHNV and CDR2 YYDKDF come from the germline V gene (reference sequence).

Sequencing used PBMCs or T cells enriched from blood (not recorded which). The TCR originated in a woman aged 45-65 years who had recovered from COVID-19. The gene calls are TRBV15 and TRBJ1-2; TRBD1 agrees at 9 bases. The CDR3 spells CATSRDRGLYGYTF. Written as DNA, the CDR3 is TGTGCCACCAGCCGTGACAGGGGGTTGTATGGCTACACCTTC.